A single sample gave rise to the 30 T cell receptor beta chains below, sequenced in a study of blood T cell repertoires in COVID-19. Sequencing was performed with immunoSEQ multiplex PCR; in TCRdb, only in-frame clones are kept and a portion is missing. The profile covers about 160,000 clones, with approximately 81% appearing a single time and 3.3% taken by the ten largest. Source material: peripheral blood. Source of these receptors: a human donor with acute or convalescent COVID-19. The donor label of this sample is uncertain.

This chain links TRBV24-1 with TRBJ1-5; 9 bases match TRBD1. Unmatched junction bases numbered 3, after V lost 2 bases and J lost 2 bases. The CDR3 contains 16 residues. Germline V lookup: CDR1 KGHDR, CDR2 SFDVKD. The CDR3 reads CATSDSRTGGNQPQHF. As DNA, the CDR3 is TGTGCCACCAGTGATTCCAGGACAGGGGGCAATCAGCCCCAGCATTTT.

This rearrangement joins TRBV9 to TRBJ2-2; D gene uncertain. The CDR3 runs to 13 residues. Trimming shortened V by 1 base and J by 5 bases, and 6 bases separated the two germline ends. CDR1 and CDR2 from the germline V gene are SGDLS and YYNGEE. CDR3 in DNA: TGTGCCAGCAGCGTAACTCCGACCGGGGAGCTGTTTTTT. Translating it yields CASSVTPTGELFF.

The chain carries TRBV30 and TRBJ2-2; maybe TRBD1 (6 bases). V lost 2 bases, J lost 0 bases, and 10 bases lay in between. The CDR3 consists of 15 residues. Germline CDR1 is GTSNPN and CDR2 is SVGIG (reference sequence). The CDR3 spells CAWSTGTSNTGELFF. DNA for the CDR3: TGTGCCTGGAGTACCGGGACATCGAACACCGGGGAGCTGTTTTTT. Variable domain in full (rest from reference TRBV30 and TRBJ2-2): SQTIHQWPATLVQPVGSPLSLECTVEGTSNPNLYWYRQAAGRGLQLLFYSVGIGQISSEVPQNLSASRPQDRQFILSSKKLLLSDSGFYLCAWSTGTSNTGELFFGEGSRLTVL.

A word on this clone: This CDR3 is also generated by other DNA sequences in the sample. J is TRBJ1-5 and V is TRBV19, with TRBD1 matching 8 bases. Germline V gene data show CDR1 as LNHDA and CDR2 as SQIVND (reference sequence). The CDR3 is 15 residues long. The J segment lost 3 bases and the V segment lost 4 bases, leaving 5 bases of the junction unmatched. CDR3 coding DNA: TGTGCCAGTAGTAGTTTGACAGGGGACAATCAGCCCCAGCATTTT. Encoded protein: CASSSLTGDNQPQHF.

V and J are TRBV18 and TRBJ1-5; D remains unclear. V shed 3 bases and J shed 0 bases, with 9 bases lying between them. Germline lookup yields CDR1 KGHSH and CDR2 LQKENI. The CDR3 has 15 amino acids. Here the CDR3 reads CASSPLGVSNQPQHF. In nucleotides, the CDR3 is TGTGCCAGCTCACCGTTGGGAGTTAGCAATCAGCCCCAGCATTTT. Variable domain in full (rest from reference TRBV18 and TRBJ1-5): NAGVMQNPRHLVRRRGQEARLRCSPMKGHSHVYWYRQLPEEGLKFMVYLQKENIIDESGMPKERFSAEFPKEGPSILRIQQVVRGDSAAYFCASSPLGVSNQPQHFGDGTRLSIL.

The rearrangement joins TRBV5-1 to TRBJ1-5; no reliable D call. This CDR3 contains 15 residues. Trimming left V 0 bases short and J 5 bases short, with 12 bases between. Germline values: CDR1 SGHRS, CDR2 YFSETQ. The CDR3 DNA sequence: TGCGCCAGCAGCTTGGGTAGCGGGCGTGATCAGCCCCAGCATTTT. Protein sequence: CASSLGSGRDQPQHF. Full variable domain (missing parts from reference TRBV5-1 and TRBJ1-5): KAGVTQTPRYLIKTRGQQVTLSCSPISGHRSVSWYQQTPGQGLQFLFEYFSETQRNKGNFPGRFSGRQFSNSRSEMNVSTLELGDSALYLCASSLGSGRDQPQHFGDGTRLSIL.

This chain connects TRBV2 to TRBJ1-1, with a weak D call TRBD1 (5 bases). V was cut by 7 bases and J by 1 base, with 13 bases left in between. Germline values: CDR1 SNHLY, CDR2 FYNNEI. The CDR3 consists of 14 residues. DNA for the CDR3: TGTGCCAGCAACTTAGGAGGGACGAACACTGAAGCTTTCTTT. Amino acids: CASNLGGTNTEAFF.

This clone was recorded only once. V gene TRBV18 combines with J gene TRBJ1-3; 9 nucleotides align to TRBD1. V shed 4 bases and J 2 bases; nucleotides not matched to a gene: 6. The CDR3 sequence is 16 residues long. Germline loops: CDR1 KGHSH, CDR2 LQKENI. CDR3 region: CASSRSGTGTGNTIYF. CDR3 coding DNA: TGTGCCAGCTCACGATCCGGGACAGGGACTGGAAACACCATATATTTT.

This clone showed up just a few times. The CDR3, as DNA: TGTGCCAGCAGCTTCACAGGGGTTAGTGGCTACACCTTC. As protein: CASSFTGVSGYTF. This chain uses TRBV5-4 with TRBJ1-2; 7 bases map to TRBD1. Germline V gene data show CDR1 as SGHNT and CDR2 as YYREEE (reference sequence). This CDR3 is 13 amino acids long. V was pared by 2 bases and J by 7 bases, with 5 bases of the junction left unmatched.

The chain carries TRBV7-3 and TRBJ2-1; D might be TRBD2 (5 bases). The CDR3 runs 18 residues. Germline CDR1 and CDR2: SGHTA and FQGTGA. Trimming removed 0 bases at V and 4 bases at J, with 19 bases between. In nucleotides, the CDR3 is TGTGCCAGCAGCTTAACGCCCTCCGGACTCTCGACGTACAATGAGCAGTTCTTC. Encoded protein: CASSLTPSGLSTYNEQFF.

The rearrangement uses TRBV4-3 and TRBJ1-6; 11 bases map to TRBD1. V shed 1 base and J 9 bases; nucleotides not matched to a gene: 2. CDR3 size: 15 residues. The germline V gene has CDR1 LGHNA and CDR2 YSLEER. The CDR3 loop reads CASSQVGQGASPLHF. The CDR3, as DNA: TGCGCCAGCAGCCAAGTAGGACAGGGGGCTTCACCCCTCCACTTT.

V and J are TRBV19 and TRBJ1-1, with 7 bases fitting TRBD1. The J segment lost 4 bases and the V segment lost 5 bases, leaving 13 bases of the junction unmatched. The CDR3 spans 16 residues. Per the germline V gene, CDR1 is LNHDA and CDR2 is SQIVND (reference sequence). CDR3 amino acids: CASSVITGAQRTEAFF. In DNA form, the CDR3 reads TGTGCCAGTAGTGTAATTACAGGGGCCCAGCGCACTGAAGCTTTCTTT.

A single count supports this clone. The chain employs TRBV7-3 and TRBJ2-1, with 8 bases lining up with TRBD2. Germline V CDR1 and CDR2: SGHTA, FQGTGA. This CDR3 region has 17 residues. V shed 3 bases, J shed 4 bases, and the junction held 11 bases outside the gene matches. The CDR3 sequence is CASSLSGGHPNYNEQFF. Written as DNA, the CDR3 is TGTGCCAGCAGCTTGAGCGGGGGTCACCCGAATTACAATGAGCAGTTCTTC. Complete variable domain (other parts from reference TRBV7-3 and TRBJ2-1): GAGVSQTPSNKVTEKGKYVELRCDPISGHTALYWYRQSLGQGPEFLIYFQGTGAADDSGLPNDRFFAVRPEGSVSTLKIQRTERGDSAVYLCASSLSGGHPNYNEQFFGPGTRLTVL.

This rearrangement joins TRBV5-8 to TRBJ1-4, with 8 nucleotides matching TRBD1. CDR1 is SGHTS and CDR2 is YDEGEE in the germline V gene. V gave up 1 base and J gave up 7 bases; unmatched junction bases: 12. The CDR3 contains 17 residues. The CDR3 bases are TGTGCCAGCAGCTTGACTCGACGACAGGGGTTTTCTGAAAAACTGTTTTTT. Its translation is CASSLTRRQGFSEKLFF.

The chain couples TRBV27 to TRBJ1-4; 11 positions agree with TRBD1. The CDR3 is 14 amino acids. The V and J ends lost 5 bases and 7 bases, in that order; junction bases with no gene match: 3. CDR1 and CDR2 from the germline V gene are MNHEY and SMNVEV (reference sequence). The CDR3 sequence: CASSLGTGGEKLFF. In DNA form, the CDR3 reads TGTGCCAGCAGTCTTGGGACAGGGGGTGAAAAACTGTTTTTT.

The chain couples TRBV2 to TRBJ1-2; 7 nucleotides agree with TRBD1. V trimming: 8 bases; J trimming: 0 bases; junction bases outside the gene matches: 9. The germline gives CDR1 SNHLY, CDR2 FYNNEI. CDR3 length equals 15 residues. The CDR3 DNA reads TGTGCCAGCGCTTATGACAGGGCGACTAACTATGGCTACACCTTC. Residues: CASAYDRATNYGYTF.

V and J are TRBV7-9 and TRBJ2-7; TRBD2 is a possible D gene (6 bases). This CDR3 comprises 14 residues. V was cut by 0 bases and J by 3 bases, with 9 bases left in between. Germline V CDR1 and CDR2: SEHNR, FQNEAQ (reference sequence). The CDR3 bases are TGTGCCAGCAGCTTAGCTCGGGACTTCTACGAGCAGTACTTC. It encodes CASSLARDFYEQYF.

V gene TRBV9 combines with J gene TRBJ1-6; D remains ambiguous. The CDR3 is made up of 17 amino acids. Germline values: CDR1 SGDLS, CDR2 YYNGEE. V gave up 0 bases and J gave up 0 bases, with 10 bases separating them. The DNA of the CDR3 is TGTGCCAGCAGCGTAGGAGGGATGAGCTCCTATAATTCACCCCTCCACTTT. Protein sequence: CASSVGGMSSYNSPLHF.

V usage is TRBV3-1 (or the pseudogene TRBV3-2) and J usage is TRBJ1-1; D gene uncertain. From germline, CDR1 is LGHDT and CDR2 YNNKEL (reference sequence). The CDR3 extends over 15 amino acids. The germline V and J ends were trimmed by 0 bases and 6 bases, with 14 bases remaining between them. The CDR3 region is CASSQDQRETAEAFF. The CDR3 nucleotides read TGTGCCAGCAGCCAAGATCAACGGGAGACCGCTGAAGCTTTCTTT.

This clone has a single count. This chain uses TRBV5-1 with TRBJ1-1; TRBD1 matches at 7 bases. Germline V gives CDR1 SGHRS, CDR2 YFSETQ. J gave up 3 bases and V 6 bases, and 5 bases lay outside the gene matches. The CDR3 runs 13 residues. The CDR3 protein is CASKDRVDTEAFF. As DNA, the CDR3 is TGCGCCAGCAAAGACAGGGTGGACACTGAAGCTTTCTTT. Based on the CDR3 plus reference TRBV5-1 and TRBJ1-1, the full variable domain is KAGVTQTPRYLIKTRGQQVTLSCSPISGHRSVSWYQQTPGQGLQFLFEYFSETQRNKGNFPGRFSGRQFSNSRSEMNVSTLELGDSALYLCASKDRVDTEAFFGQGTRLTVV.

The V and J genes are TRBV27 and TRBJ2-7; 8 bases match TRBD1. CDR3 length: 13 amino acids. V was pared by 6 bases and J by 3 bases, with 4 bases of the junction left unmatched. Germline-derived CDR1 and CDR2 are MNHEY and SMNVEV (reference sequence). The CDR3, as DNA: TGTGCCAGCAGCAGGACAGGGTTCTACGAGCAGTACTTC. This encodes CASSRTGFYEQYF.

The gene calls are TRBV10-3 and TRBJ1-1; D is perhaps TRBD1 (5 bases). V was clipped by 6 bases and J by 4 bases, with 9 bases between them. There are 12 residues in the CDR3. Germline V gives CDR1 ENHRY, CDR2 SYGVKD. The CDR3 here is CAIRGGGTEAFF. Written as DNA, the CDR3 is TGTGCCATCAGGGGGGGAGGCACTGAAGCTTTCTTT.

J is TRBJ1-4 and V is TRBV9; TRBD1 matches at 8 bases. The germline V gene encodes CDR1 SGDLS and CDR2 YYNGEE. There are 14 residues in the CDR3. After removal of 6 bases from V and 0 bases from J, the junction contained 1 base not matched to a gene. The CDR3 nucleotides read TGTGCCAGCACACAGGGGGCAACTAATGAAAAACTGTTTTTT. Its protein product is CASTQGATNEKLFF.

The count of this clone is one. This CDR3 reads CASSYLAGGGDTQYF. The CDR3 coding sequence is TGTGCCAGCAGTTACCTGGCAGGGGGCGGAGATACGCAGTATTTT. The chain combines TRBV6-5 with TRBJ2-3; 8 nucleotides align to TRBD1. The V segment lost 2 bases and the J segment 5 bases; nucleotides outside the gene matches: 6. This CDR3 is 15 amino acids long. Germline CDR1 reads MNHEY; CDR2 reads SVGAGI.

The gene calls are TRBV6-5 and TRBJ1-1; a weak D match, TRBD1 (5 bases). There are 15 residues in the CDR3. Trimming pared 5 bases from V and 3 bases from J, leaving 16 bases between. Germline CDR1 and CDR2: MNHEY and SVGAGI. In DNA form, the CDR3 reads TGTGCCAGCAGTCCCTATATGGGGGGGTACACTGAAGCTTTCTTT. Residues: CASSPYMGGYTEAFF.

This clone has a handful of counts. The chain recombines TRBV6-5 with TRBJ2-2, with D maybe TRBD1 (5 bases). The CDR3 length is 13 residues. Germline values: CDR1 MNHEY, CDR2 SVGAGI. V shed 7 bases and J shed 2 bases, with 8 bases lying between them. The CDR3 DNA is TGTGCCAGCACCGGACACAACACCGGGGAGCTGTTTTTT. Protein sequence: CASTGHNTGELFF.

This clone was seen more than once but under ten times. The chain has TRBV2 and TRBJ1-2; D not certain. The CDR3 length is 11 residues. Germline CDR1 reads SNHLY; CDR2 reads FYNNEI. V was trimmed by 6 bases and J by 7 bases, leaving 9 bases between them. CDR3 region: CASRSGSGYTF. CDR3 bases: TGTGCCAGCAGATCGGGGTCTGGCTACACCTTC.

This clone was recorded a few times. The rearrangement uses TRBV28 and TRBJ2-1, with 14 bases aligning to TRBD2. Germline V lookup: CDR1 MDHEN, CDR2 SYDVKM. The CDR3 covers 18 residues. V lost 5 bases, J lost 3 bases, and 9 bases stayed unmatched. The CDR3 sequence is CASSNGLAGGDYYNEQFF. The CDR3 DNA reads as TGTGCCAGCAGTAACGGACTAGCGGGGGGAGATTACTACAATGAGCAGTTCTTC.

This chain joins TRBV4-2 and TRBJ2-6; 8 positions match TRBD1. This CDR3 is 17 amino acids long. Germline values: CDR1 LGHNA, CDR2 YNFKEQ. V was pared by 1 base and J by 3 bases, with 5 bases of the junction left unmatched. DNA for the CDR3: TGTGCCAGCAGCCAAGTGACAGGGGCGGGTGGGGCCAACGTCCTGACTTTC. Its protein product is CASSQVTGAGGANVLTF.

This chain uses TRBV6-2 or TRBV6-3 with TRBJ2-3; 7 bases are shared with TRBD2. There are 15 residues in the CDR3. V shed 5 bases, J shed 2 bases, and the junction held 7 bases outside the gene matches. Germline V CDR1 and CDR2: MNHEY, SVGEGT. The CDR3 bases are TGTGCCAGCAGTGGTCAGGGACTACCCACAGATACGCAGTATTTT. This gives the protein CASSGQGLPTDTQYF.